The clone carrying this TCR beta chain was detected ten times or more. These data are taken from a study of T cells in Graves' hyperthyroidism and ophthalmopathy. The CDR3 consists of 12 residues. Germline V lookup: CDR1 DFQATT, CDR2 SNEGSKA (reference sequence). Trimming took off 3 bases at V and 5 bases at J, with 11 bases between the two ends. Patients showing uncontrolled infection, other autoimmune disease, pregnancy or lactation were ineligible. Authors of the study amplified TCR beta CDR3 regions from RNA transcripts. First-round RT-PCR of the TCR CDR3 relied on the HTBI primer set. TCRdb re-derived calls from the multiplex PCR reads in MiXCR, one entry per CDR3 protein. The sample carries 700,000 or so distinct CDR3 sequences, around 13% recorded once.

Sequencing input: blood. The rearrangement links TRBV20-1 to TRBJ2-7, with no clear D. The clonotype originates from a woman aged 45-60 years with Graves' ophthalmopathy. In nucleotides, the CDR3 is TGCAGTGCTAGGAGGCCAGCCCACGAGCAGTACTTC. Translating gives CSARRPAHEQYF.